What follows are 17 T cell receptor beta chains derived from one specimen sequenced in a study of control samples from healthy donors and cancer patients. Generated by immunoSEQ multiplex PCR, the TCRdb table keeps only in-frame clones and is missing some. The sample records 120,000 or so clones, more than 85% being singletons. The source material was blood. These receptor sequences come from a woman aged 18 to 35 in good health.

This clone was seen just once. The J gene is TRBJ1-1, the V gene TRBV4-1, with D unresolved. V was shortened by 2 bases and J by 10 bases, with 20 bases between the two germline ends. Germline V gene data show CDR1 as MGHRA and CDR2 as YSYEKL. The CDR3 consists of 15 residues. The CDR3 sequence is CASSQRTPRADGAFF. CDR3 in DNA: TGCGCCAGCAGCCAACGAACCCCGAGGGCCGACGGAGCTTTCTTT.

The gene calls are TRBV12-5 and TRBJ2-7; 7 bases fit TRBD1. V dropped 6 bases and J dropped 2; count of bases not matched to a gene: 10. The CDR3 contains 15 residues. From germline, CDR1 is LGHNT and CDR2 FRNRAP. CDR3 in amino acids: CASGVTGLVAYEQYF. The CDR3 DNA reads TGTGCTAGTGGGGTGACAGGGTTGGTCGCCTACGAGCAGTACTTC.

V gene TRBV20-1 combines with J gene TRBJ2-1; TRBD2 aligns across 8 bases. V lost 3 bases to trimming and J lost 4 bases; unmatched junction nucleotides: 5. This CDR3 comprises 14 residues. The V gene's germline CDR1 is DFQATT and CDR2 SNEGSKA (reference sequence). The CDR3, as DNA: TGCAGTGCTAGTTTTAGCGGGGCTTACAATGAGCAGTTCTTC. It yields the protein CSASFSGAYNEQFF.

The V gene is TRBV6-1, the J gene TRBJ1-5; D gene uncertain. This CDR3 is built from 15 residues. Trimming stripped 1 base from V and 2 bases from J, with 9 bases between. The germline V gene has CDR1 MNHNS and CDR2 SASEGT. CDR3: CASSEGWRGNQPQHF. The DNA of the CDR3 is TGTGCCAGCAGTGAAGGGTGGCGTGGCAATCAGCCCCAGCATTTT.

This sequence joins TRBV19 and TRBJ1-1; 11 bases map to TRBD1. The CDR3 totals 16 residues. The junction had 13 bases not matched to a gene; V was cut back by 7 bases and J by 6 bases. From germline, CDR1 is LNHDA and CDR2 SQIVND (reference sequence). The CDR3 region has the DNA TGTGCCAGTACCTCTACGTTGGGACAGGGGGGACCTGAAGCTTTCTTT. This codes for CASTSTLGQGGPEAFF.

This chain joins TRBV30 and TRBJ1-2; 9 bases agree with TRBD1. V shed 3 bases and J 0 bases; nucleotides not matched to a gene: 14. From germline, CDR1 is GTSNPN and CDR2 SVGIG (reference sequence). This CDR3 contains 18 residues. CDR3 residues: CAWRWPGQGVQPNYGYTF. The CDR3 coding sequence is TGTGCCTGGAGATGGCCGGGACAGGGTGTTCAGCCTAACTATGGCTACACCTTC.

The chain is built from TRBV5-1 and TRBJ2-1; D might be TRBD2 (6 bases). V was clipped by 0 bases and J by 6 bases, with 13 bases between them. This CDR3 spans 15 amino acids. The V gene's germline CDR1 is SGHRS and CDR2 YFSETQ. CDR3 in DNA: TGCGCCAGCAGCTTGGTGGGGGGAGCAGGCAATGAGCAGTTCTTC. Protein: CASSLVGGAGNEQFF.

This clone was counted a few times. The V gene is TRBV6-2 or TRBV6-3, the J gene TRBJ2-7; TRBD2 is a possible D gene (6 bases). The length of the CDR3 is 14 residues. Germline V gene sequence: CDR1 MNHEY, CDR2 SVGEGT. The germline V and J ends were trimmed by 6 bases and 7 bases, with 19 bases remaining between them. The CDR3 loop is CASSSPVGGREQYF. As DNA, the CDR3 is TGTGCCAGCAGCTCGCCGGTGGGAGGACGGGAGCAGTACTTC.

DNA of the CDR3: TGTGCCAGTAGCTCCCATGCAGGGGGCTTGACTGAAGCTTTCTTT. This codes for CASSSHAGGLTEAFF. V gene TRBV19 combines with J gene TRBJ1-1, with 8 positions matching TRBD1. The CDR3 is 15 amino acids. CDR1 is LNHDA and CDR2 is SQIVND in the germline V gene (reference sequence). The junction had 11 bases not matched to a gene; V was cut back by 6 bases and J by 5 bases.

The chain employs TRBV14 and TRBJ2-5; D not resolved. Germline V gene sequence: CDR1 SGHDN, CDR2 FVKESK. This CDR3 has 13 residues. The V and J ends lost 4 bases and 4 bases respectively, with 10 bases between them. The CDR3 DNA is TGTGCCAGCAGCCTCGACGTCAGAGAGACCCAGTACTTC. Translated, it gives CASSLDVRETQYF.

The CDR3 bases are TGTGCCAGCAGCCAAGGCCGGACTAGCGGGGGCGCAAGCACAGATACGCAGTATTTT. Its translation: CASSQGRTSGGASTDTQYF. The J gene is TRBJ2-3, the V gene TRBV14; 13 bases fit TRBD2. V gave up 1 base and J gave up 0 bases; unmatched junction bases: 7. This CDR3 contains 19 residues. The germline CDR1 and CDR2 sequences are SGHDN and FVKESK.

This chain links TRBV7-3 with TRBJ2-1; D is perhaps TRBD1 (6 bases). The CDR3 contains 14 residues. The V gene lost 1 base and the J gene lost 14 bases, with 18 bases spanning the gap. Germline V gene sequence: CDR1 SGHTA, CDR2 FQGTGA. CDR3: CASSLSGGERMKFF. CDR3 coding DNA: TGTGCCAGCAGCTTAAGTGGGGGCGAGCGGATGAAGTTCTTC.

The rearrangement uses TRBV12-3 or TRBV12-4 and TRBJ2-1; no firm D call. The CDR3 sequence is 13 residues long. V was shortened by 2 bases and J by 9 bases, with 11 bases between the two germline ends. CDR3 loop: CASSLSGGLEQFF. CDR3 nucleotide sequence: TGTGCCAGCAGTTTATCTGGTGGGCTTGAGCAGTTCTTC.

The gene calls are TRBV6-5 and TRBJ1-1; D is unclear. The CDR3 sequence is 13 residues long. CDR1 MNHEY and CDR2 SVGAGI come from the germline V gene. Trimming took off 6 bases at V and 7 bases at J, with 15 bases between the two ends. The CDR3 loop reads CASSPDVQLEAFF. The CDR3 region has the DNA TGTGCCAGCAGCCCCGATGTACAGCTTGAAGCTTTCTTT.

The CDR3 protein is CAGAGEANEKLFF. CDR3 coding DNA: TGTGCCGGGGCAGGGGAAGCTAATGAAAAACTGTTTTTT. The V call is TRBV30, the J call TRBJ1-4, with D maybe TRBD1 (6 bases). The CDR3 sequence is 13 residues long. Germline CDR1 reads GTSNPN; CDR2 reads SVGIG (reference sequence). Trimming pared 8 bases from V and 3 bases from J, leaving 13 bases between.

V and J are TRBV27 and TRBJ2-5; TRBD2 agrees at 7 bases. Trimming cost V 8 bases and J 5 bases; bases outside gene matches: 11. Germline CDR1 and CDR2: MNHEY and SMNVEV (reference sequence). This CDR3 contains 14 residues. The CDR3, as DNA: TGTGCCAGCGGCGGGGGACTGACGGCCGAGACCCAGTACTTC. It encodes CASGGGLTAETQYF.

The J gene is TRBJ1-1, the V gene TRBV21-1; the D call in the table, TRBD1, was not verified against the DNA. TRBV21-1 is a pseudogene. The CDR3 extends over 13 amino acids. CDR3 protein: CAICPRGLTEAFF. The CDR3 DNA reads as TGTGCCATCTGCCCGAGGGGGCTTACTGAAGCTTTCTTT.